The source of this TCR beta chain is a study of blood T cell repertoires in COVID-19. Overall study context: The samples span acute and convalescent COVID-19 from the United States, Italy and Spain. Sample material is recorded as cDNA or gDNA derived from T cells, B-cell-depleted T cells, or PBMCs.

As processed by the authors: Amplifying reference gene primers gave estimates of nucleated cell counts. Assay: immunoSEQ multiplex PCR; the TCRdb copy retains only in-frame clones and omits some. The DNA was the basis for D and trimming; V, J and clone size are from that table. Among approximately 31,000 clones listed, roughly nine tenths were seen once. The receptor was derived from a man aged 80 or over with acute or convalescent COVID-19. Sequenced: peripheral blood.

CDR3 nucleotides: TGCGCCAGCAGCCGAACAGGTGGACACTATGGCTACACCTTC. Translation gives CASSRTGGHYGYTF. The rearrangement joins TRBV4-1 to TRBJ1-2, with D perhaps TRBD1 (5 bases). Germline lookup yields CDR1 MGHRA and CDR2 YSYEKL. The CDR3 spans 14 residues. Trimming took 4 bases from V and 3 from J, leaving 12 bases between them.